This T cell receptor (beta chain) is from a study of Ad26.COV2.S vaccination and SARS-CoV-2 variants. The CDR3 contains 13 residues. Germline CDR1 reads SGHKS; CDR2 reads YYEKEE (reference sequence). Trimming stripped 1 base from V and 4 bases from J, with 8 bases between. Sequencing used immunoSEQ multiplex PCR; TCRdb keeps in-frame clones, though not all of them. The sample has hundreds of thousands of clones; 80% to 90% are singletons. The sample's treatment: around 19 received Ad26.COV2.S at low or high dose, single or two shots; five or six received placebo; per-sample allocation not given. At day 63 after the first vaccine or placebo injection, samples were drawn.

This sequence was found in a person aged 18-60 years who received the Ad26.COV2.S COVID-19 vaccine or a placebo. The material was peripheral blood, obtained in a trial of Ad26.COV2.S vaccine versus placebo. The chain links TRBV5-5 to TRBJ1-1; D call uncertain. DNA of the CDR3: TGTGCCAGCAGCTTGCTGAGAGTCACTGAAGCTTTCTTT. This gives the protein CASSLLRVTEAFF.